This TCR beta chain was found in a study of regulatory T cells in long-lasting Graves disease. This sample's time point: persistent/refractory GD, antithyroid drugs over 5 years with positive TRAb. The TCR library was made from RNA that had been extracted from PBMCs in TRIzol. The guidelines of the American Thyroid Association were the basis for diagnosing Graves' disease. This clonotype has a handful of counts. Building the TCR beta libraries relied on iRepertoire HTBI primers, and CDR3 regions underwent Arm-PCR. TCRdb re-derived calls from the multiplex PCR reads in MiXCR, one entry per CDR3 protein. This sample has about 290,000 distinct CDR3 sequences; 22% occur once, and the top ten carry around 50%. The specimen comprised peripheral blood mononuclear cells (PBMCs), sampled when the disease was refractory, from a patient treated with antithyroid drugs. The TCR was taken from a female donor with Graves disease.

The CDR3 DNA sequence: TGTGCCAGCAGGGACTCCCACGGCAATCAGCCCCAGCATTTT. This translates into CASRDSHGNQPQHF. The V call is TRBV6-1, the J call TRBJ1-5; D remains ambiguous. The V gene lost 6 bases and the J gene lost 2 bases, with 11 bases spanning the gap. CDR3 size: 14 residues. Germline assignment: CDR1 MNHNS and CDR2 SASEGT.